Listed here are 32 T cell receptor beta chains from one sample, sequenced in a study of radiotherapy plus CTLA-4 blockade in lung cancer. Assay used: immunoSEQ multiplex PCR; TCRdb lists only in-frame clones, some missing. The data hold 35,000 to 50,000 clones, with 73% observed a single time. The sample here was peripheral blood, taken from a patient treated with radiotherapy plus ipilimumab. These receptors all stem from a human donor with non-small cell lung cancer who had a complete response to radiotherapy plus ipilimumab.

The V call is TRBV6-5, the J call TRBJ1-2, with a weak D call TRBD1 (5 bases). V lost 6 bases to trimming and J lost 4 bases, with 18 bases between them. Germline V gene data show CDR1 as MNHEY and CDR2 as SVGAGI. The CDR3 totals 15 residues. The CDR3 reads CASSKAGTGSYGYTF. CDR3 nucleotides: TGTGCCAGCAGCAAGGCCGGGACCGGGAGCTATGGCTACACCTTC.

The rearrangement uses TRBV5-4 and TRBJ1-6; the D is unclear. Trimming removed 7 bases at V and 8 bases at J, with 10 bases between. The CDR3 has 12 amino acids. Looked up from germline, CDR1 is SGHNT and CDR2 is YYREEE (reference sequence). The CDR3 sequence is CASRDVDSPLHF. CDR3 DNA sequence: TGTGCCAGCCGGGATGTGGATTCACCCCTCCACTTT.

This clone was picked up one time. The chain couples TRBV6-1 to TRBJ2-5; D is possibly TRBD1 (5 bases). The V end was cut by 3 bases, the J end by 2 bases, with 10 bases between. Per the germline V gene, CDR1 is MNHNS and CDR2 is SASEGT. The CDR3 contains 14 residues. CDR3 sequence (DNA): TGTGCCAGCAGTGAGGTAGGGGCACAAGAGACCCAGTACTTC. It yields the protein CASSEVGAQETQYF.

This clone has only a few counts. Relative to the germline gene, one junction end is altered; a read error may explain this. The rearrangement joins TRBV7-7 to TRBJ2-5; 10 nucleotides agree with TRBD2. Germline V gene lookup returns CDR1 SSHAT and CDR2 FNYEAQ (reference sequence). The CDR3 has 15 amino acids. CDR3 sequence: CASSLGQREGVTQYF. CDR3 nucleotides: TGTGCTAGCAGCTTAGGCCAGCGGGAGGGTGTGACCCAGTACTTC.

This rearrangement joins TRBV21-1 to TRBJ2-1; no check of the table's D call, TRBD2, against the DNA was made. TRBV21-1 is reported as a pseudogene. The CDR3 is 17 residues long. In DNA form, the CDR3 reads TGTGCCAGCAGCACCCGACTAGCGGGAGCATCCTACAATGAGCAGTTCTTC. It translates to CASSTRLAGASYNEQFF.

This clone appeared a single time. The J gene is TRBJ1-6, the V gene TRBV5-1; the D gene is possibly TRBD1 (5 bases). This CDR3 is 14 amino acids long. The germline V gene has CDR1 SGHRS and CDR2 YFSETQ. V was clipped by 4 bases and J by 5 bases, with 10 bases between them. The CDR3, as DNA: TGCGCCAGCAGCCCAGTAGGGGATAATTCACCCCTCCACTTT. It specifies CASSPVGDNSPLHF. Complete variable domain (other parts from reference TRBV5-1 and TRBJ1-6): KAGVTQTPRYLIKTRGQQVTLSCSPISGHRSVSWYQQTPGQGLQFLFEYFSETQRNKGNFPGRFSGRQFSNSRSEMNVSTLELGDSALYLCASSPVGDNSPLHFGNGTRLTVT.

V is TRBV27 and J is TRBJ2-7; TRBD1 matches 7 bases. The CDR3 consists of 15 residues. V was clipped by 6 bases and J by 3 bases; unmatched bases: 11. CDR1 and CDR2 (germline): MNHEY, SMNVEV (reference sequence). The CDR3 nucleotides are TGTGCCAGCAGATTAGGTACAGGGGCCGGCTACGAGCAGTACTTC. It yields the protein CASRLGTGAGYEQYF.

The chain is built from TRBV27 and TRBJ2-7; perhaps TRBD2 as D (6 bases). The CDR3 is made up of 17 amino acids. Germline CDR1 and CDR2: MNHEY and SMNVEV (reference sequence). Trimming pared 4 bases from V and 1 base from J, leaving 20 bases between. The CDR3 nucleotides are TGTGCCAGCAGTTACACTCCGGGGGAGGCTAGTTCCTACGAGCAGTACTTC. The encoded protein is CASSYTPGEASSYEQYF.

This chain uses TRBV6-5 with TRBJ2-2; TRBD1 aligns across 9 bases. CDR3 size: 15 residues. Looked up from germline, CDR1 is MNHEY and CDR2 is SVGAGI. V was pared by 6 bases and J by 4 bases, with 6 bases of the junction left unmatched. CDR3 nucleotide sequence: TGTGCCAGCAGCCCCCGGACAGGGGTCACCGGGGAGCTGTTTTTT. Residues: CASSPRTGVTGELFF.

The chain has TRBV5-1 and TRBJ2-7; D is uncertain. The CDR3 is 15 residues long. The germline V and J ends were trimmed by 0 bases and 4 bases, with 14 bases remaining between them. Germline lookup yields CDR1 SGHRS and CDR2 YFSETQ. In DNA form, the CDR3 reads TGCGCCAGCAGCTTGGTGTGGCGGCAACCGTACGAGCAGTACTTC. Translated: CASSLVWRQPYEQYF.

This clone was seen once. The CDR3 loop is CASSTGTGWRNIQYF. In DNA, the CDR3 is TGTGCCAGCAGTACCGGGACAGGGTGGAGGAACATTCAGTACTTC. V usage is TRBV7-2 and J usage is TRBJ2-4; TRBD1 agrees at 9 bases. Trimming took 6 bases from V and 7 from J; bases not matched to a gene: 10. CDR3 length equals 15 residues. Germline V gene data show CDR1 as SGHTA and CDR2 as FQGNSA.

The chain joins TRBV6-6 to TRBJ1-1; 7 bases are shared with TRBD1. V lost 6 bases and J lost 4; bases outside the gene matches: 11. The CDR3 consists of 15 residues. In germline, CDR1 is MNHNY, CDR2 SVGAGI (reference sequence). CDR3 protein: CASRSLAGGGTEAFF. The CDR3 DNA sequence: TGTGCCAGCAGATCCCTCGCAGGGGGAGGCACTGAAGCTTTCTTT.

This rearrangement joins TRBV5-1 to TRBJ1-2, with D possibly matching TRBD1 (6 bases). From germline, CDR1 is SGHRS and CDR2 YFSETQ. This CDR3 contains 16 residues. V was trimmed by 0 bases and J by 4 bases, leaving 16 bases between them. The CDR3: CASSLAGTGTLYGYTF. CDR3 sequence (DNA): TGCGCCAGCAGCTTGGCCGGGACGGGGACACTCTATGGCTACACCTTC. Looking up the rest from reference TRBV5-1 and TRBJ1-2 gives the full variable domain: KAGVTQTPRYLIKTRGQQVTLSCSPISGHRSVSWYQQTPGQGLQFLFEYFSETQRNKGNFPGRFSGRQFSNSRSEMNVSTLELGDSALYLCASSLAGTGTLYGYTFGSGTRLTVV.

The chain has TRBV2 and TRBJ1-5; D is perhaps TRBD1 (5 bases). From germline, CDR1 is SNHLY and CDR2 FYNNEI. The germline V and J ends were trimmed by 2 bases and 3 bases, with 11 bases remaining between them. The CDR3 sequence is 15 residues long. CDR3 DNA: TGTGCCAGCAGTGAAAGGGGCCTTGCCAATCAGCCCCAGCATTTT. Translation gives CASSERGLANQPQHF.

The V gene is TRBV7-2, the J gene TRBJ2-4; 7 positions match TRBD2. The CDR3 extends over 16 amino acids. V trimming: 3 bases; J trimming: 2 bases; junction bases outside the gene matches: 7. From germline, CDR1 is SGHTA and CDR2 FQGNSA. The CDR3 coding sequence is TGTGCCAGCAGCTTCGCTGGGCGGGGGACCAAAAACATTCAGTACTTC. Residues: CASSFAGRGTKNIQYF.

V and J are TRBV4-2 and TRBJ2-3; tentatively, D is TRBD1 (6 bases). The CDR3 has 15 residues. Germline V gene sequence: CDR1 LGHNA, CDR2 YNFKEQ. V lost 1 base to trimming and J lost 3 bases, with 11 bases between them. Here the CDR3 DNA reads TGTGCCAGCAGCCAAGGACAGGTTCAAACAGATACGCAGTATTTT. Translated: CASSQGQVQTDTQYF.

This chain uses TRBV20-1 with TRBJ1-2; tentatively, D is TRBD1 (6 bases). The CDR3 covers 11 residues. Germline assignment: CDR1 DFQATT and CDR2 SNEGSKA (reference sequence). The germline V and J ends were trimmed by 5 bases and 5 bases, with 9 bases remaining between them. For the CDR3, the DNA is TGCAGTGCTGGACAGCAATATGGCTACACCTTC. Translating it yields CSAGQQYGYTF.

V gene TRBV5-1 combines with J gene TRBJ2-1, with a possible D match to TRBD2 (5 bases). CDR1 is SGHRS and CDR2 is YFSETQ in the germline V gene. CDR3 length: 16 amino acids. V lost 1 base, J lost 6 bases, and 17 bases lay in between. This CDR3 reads CASSLIGPSAGNEQFF. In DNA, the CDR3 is TGCGCCAGCAGCTTGATTGGGCCCAGCGCGGGCAATGAGCAGTTCTTC.

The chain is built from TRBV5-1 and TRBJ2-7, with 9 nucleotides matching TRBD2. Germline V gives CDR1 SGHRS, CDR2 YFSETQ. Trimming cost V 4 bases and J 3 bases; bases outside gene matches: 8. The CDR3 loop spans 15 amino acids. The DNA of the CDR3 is TGCGCCAGCAGCCGACTAGCGGCCCCAAGCTACGAGCAGTACTTC. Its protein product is CASSRLAAPSYEQYF. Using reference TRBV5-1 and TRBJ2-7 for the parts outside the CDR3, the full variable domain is KAGVTQTPRYLIKTRGQQVTLSCSPISGHRSVSWYQQTPGQGLQFLFEYFSETQRNKGNFPGRFSGRQFSNSRSEMNVSTLELGDSALYLCASSRLAAPSYEQYFGPGTRLTVT.

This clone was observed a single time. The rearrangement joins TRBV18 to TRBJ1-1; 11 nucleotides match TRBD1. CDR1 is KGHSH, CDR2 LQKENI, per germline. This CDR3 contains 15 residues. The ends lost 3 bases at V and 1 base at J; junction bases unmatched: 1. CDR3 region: CASSPGTGGNTEAFF. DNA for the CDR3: TGTGCCAGCTCACCCGGGACAGGGGGGAACACTGAAGCTTTCTTT.

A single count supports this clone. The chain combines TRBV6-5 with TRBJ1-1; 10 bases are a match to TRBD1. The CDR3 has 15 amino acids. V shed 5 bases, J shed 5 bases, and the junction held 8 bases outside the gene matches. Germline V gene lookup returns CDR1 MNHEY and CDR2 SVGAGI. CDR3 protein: CASSAQDRGGTEAFF. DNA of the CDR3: TGTGCCAGCAGTGCCCAGGACAGGGGGGGGACTGAAGCTTTCTTT.

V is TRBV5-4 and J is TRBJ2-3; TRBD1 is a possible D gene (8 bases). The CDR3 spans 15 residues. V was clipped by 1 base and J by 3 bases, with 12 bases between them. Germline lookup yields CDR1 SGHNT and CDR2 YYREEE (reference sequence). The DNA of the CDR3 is TGTGCCAGCAGCTTGACAGGGGGGGGAACAGATACGCAGTATTTT. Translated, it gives CASSLTGGGTDTQYF.

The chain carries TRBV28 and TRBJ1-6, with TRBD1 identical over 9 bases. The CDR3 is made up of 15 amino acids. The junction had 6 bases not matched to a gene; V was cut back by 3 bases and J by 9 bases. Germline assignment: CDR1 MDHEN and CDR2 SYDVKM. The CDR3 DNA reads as TGTGCCAGCAGTTTGGGGCACAGGGGGCTTTCACCCCTCCACTTT. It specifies CASSLGHRGLSPLHF.

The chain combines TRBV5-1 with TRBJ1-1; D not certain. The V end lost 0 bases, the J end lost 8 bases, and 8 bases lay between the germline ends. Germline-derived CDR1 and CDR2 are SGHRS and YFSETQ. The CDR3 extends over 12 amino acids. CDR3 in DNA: TGCGCCAGCAGCTTGGCTGGAGAAGAAGCTTTCTTT. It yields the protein CASSLAGEEAFF.

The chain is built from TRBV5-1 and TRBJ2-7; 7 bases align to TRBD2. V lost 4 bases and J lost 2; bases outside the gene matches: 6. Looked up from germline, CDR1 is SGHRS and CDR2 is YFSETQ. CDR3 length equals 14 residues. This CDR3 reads CASSGGGSAYEQYF. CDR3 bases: TGCGCCAGCAGCGGCGGCGGGAGTGCCTACGAGCAGTACTTC.

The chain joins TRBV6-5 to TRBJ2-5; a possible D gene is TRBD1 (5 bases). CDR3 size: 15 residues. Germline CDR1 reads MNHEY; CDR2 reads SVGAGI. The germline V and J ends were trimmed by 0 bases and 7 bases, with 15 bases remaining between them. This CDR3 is CASSYSAGSSRTQYF. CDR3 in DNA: TGTGCCAGCAGTTACTCGGCAGGGTCTTCGAGGACCCAGTACTTC.

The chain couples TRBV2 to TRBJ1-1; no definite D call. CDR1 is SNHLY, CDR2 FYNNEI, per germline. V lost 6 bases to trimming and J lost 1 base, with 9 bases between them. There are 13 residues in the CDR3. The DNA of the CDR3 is TGTGCCAGCAGCCCAGCGGAGAACACTGAAGCTTTCTTT. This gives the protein CASSPAENTEAFF. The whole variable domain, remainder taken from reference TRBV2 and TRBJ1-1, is EPEVTQTPSHQVTQMGQEVILRCVPISNHLYFYWYRQILGQKVEFLVSFYNNEISEKSEIFDDQFSVERPDGSNFTLKIRSTKLEDSAMYFCASSPAENTEAFFGQGTRLTVV.

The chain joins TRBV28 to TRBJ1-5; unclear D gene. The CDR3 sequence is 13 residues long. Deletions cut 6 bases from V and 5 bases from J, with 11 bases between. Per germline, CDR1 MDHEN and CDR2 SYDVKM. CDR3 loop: CASRVDIYQPQHF. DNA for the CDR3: TGTGCCAGCAGGGTCGACATCTATCAGCCCCAGCATTTT.

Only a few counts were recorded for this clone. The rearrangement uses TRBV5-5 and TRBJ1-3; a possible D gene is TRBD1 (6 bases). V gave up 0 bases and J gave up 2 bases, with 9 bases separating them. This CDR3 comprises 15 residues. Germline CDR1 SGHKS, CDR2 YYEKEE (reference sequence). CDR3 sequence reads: CASSLGGGAGNTIYF. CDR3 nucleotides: TGTGCCAGCAGCTTGGGAGGGGGGGCTGGAAACACCATATATTTT.

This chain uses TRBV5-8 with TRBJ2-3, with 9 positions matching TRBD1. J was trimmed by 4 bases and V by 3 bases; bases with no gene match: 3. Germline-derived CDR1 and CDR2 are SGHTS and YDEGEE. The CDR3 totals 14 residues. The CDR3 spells CASSYRGRADTQYF. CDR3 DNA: TGTGCCAGCAGCTACAGGGGGCGGGCAGATACGCAGTATTTT.

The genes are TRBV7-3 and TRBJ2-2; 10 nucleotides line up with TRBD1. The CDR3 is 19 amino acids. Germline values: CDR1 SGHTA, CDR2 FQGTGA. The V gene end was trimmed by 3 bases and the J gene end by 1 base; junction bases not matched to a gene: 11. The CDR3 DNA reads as TGTGCCAGCAGCTTTACGACAGGGGGCGTCCCAAAGAACACCGGGGAGCTGTTTTTT. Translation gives CASSFTTGGVPKNTGELFF.

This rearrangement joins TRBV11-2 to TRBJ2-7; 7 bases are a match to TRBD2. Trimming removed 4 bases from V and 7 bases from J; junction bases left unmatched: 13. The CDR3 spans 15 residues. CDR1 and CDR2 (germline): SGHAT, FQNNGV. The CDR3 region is CASSWALGTGGEQYF. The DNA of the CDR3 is TGTGCCAGCAGCTGGGCGCTCGGGACCGGGGGGGAGCAGTACTTC.